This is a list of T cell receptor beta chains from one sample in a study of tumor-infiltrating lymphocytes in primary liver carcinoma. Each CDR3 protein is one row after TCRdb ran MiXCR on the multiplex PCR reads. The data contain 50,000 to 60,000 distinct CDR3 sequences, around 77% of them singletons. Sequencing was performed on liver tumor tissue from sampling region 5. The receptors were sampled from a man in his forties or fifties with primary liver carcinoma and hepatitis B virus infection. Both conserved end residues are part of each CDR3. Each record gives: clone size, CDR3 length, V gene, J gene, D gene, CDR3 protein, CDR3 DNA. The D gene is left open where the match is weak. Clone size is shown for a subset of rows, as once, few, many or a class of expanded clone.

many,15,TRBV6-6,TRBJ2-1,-,CASSYSNPVYNEQFF,TGTGCCAGCAGTTACTCGAATCCGGTCTACAATGAGCAGTTCTTC
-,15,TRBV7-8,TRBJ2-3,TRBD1,CASRLARGWTDTQYF,TGTGCCAGCCGCTTAGCCAGGGGGTGGACAGATACGCAGTATTTT
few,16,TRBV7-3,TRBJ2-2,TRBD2,CAGSLNPGGMAGGLFF,TGTGCCGGCAGCTTAAACCCGGGGGGGATGGCCGGGGGGCTGTTTTTT
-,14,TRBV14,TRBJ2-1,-,CASSQGGVVGKQFF,TGTGCCAGCAGCCAAGGTGGCGTGGTTGGGAAGCAGTTCTTC
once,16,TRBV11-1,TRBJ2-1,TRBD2,CASSPWGLAGVGEQLF,TGTGCCAGCAGCCCCTGGGGACTAGCGGGAGTCGGGGAACAGCTCTTC
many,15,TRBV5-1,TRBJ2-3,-,CASSLGGDRTDTQYF,TGCGCCAGCAGCTTGGGGGGGGACAGAACAGATACGCAGTATTTT
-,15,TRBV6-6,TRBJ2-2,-,CACSSLTGVSGELFF,TGTGCCTGCAGTTCCCTGACTGGGGTTTCCGGGGAGCTGTTTTTT
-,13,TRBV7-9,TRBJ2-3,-,CASSLVHTDTQYF,TGTGCCAGCAGCTTAGTACACACAGATACGCAGTATTTT
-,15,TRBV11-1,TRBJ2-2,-,CASSYTGPFSGVLFF,TGTGCCAGCAGCTATACAGGACCTTTCTCTGGGGTACTGTTTTTT
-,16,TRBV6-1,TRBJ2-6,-,CASSSQAAAKASVLTF,TGTGCCAGCAGTTCTCAGGCCGCGGCCAAGGCCAGCGTCCTGACTTTC
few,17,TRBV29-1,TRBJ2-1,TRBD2,CSVSRTSGSSSYNEQFF,TGCAGCGTCTCCAGGACTAGCGGCTCGAGCTCCTACAATGAGCAGTTCTTC
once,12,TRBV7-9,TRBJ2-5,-,CASGLDGETHYF,TGTGCCAGCGGCTTAGACGGAGAGACCCACTACTTC
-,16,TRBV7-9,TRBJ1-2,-,CANSLATEGAAYGYTF,TGTGCCAACAGCTTAGCGACTGAAGGGGCAGCTTATGGCTACACCTTT
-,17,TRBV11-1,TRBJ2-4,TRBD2,CASSFPGTNGTRNIQYF,TGCGCTAGCAGCTTTCCCGGGACTAACGGGACCAGAAACATTCAGTACTTC
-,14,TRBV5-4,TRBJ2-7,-,CASRLVGSSYGQYF,TGTGCCAGCAGACTGGTGGGCTCCTCCTACGGGCAGTACTTC
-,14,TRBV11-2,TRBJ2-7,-,CTSSSKRNSYLQYF,TGTACCAGCAGCTCTAAGAGGAACTCCTACCTGCAGTACTTC
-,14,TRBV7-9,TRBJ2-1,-,CASSSRGWDNEQFF,TGTGCCAGCAGCTCAAGGGGATGGGACAATGAGCAGTTCTTC
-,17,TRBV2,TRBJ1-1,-,CASSPLRGAKEITEVFF,TGTGCCAGCAGCCCCTTGAGGGGGGCCAAGGAGATCACTGAAGTTTTCTTT
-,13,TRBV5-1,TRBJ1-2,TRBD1,CASSDRVYYGYTF,TGCGCCAGCAGCGACAGGGTGTACTATGGCTACACTTTC
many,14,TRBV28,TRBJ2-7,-,CASSPGLVSYEQYF,TGTGCCAGCAGTCCGGGACTTGTGTCCTACGAGCAGTACTTC
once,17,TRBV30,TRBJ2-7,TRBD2,CAWSVIHAGGYYGEQHF,TGTGCCTGGAGTGTAATACACGCGGGGGGCTATTACGGCGAGCAGCACTTC
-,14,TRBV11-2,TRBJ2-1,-,CASSISSLGHEQFF,TGTGCCAGTAGCATATCTAGCTTGGGGCATGAGCAGTTCTTC
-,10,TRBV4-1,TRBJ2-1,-,CSSSVGQQFF,TGCTCCAGCAGCGTGGGACAGCAGTTCTTC
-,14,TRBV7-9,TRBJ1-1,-,CASSLARGNTEAFF,TGCGCCAGCAGCTTAGCGCGGGGAAACACTGAAGCTTTCTTT
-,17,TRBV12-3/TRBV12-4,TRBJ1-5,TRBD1,CASTLNQGAGMGQPQHF,TGTGCCAGCACTTTGAATCAGGGGGCTGGCATGGGTCAGCCCCAGCATTTT
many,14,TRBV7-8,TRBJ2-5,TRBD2,CASSLTSGKETQYF,TGTGCCAGCAGCTTGACTAGCGGGAAAGAGACCCAGTACTTC
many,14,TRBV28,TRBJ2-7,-,CASSPTGQSYEQYF,TGTGCCAGCAGCCCAACCGGACAGTCCTACGAGCAGTACTTC
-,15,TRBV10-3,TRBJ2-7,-,CAISSQGGDSYEQYF,TGTGCCATCAGCTCGCAGGGGGGTGACTCCTACGAGCAGTACTTC
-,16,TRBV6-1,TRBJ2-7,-,CAGSTDRSPILREQYF,TGTGCCGGTAGTACTGACAGGTCACCAATTCTACGCGAGCAGTACTTC
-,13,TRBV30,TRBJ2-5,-,CASNTGGAKTQYF,TGTGCCTCAAACACAGGGGGGGCAAAGACCCAGTACTTC
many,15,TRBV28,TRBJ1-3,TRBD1,CASSPSTGSGNTIYF,TGTGCCAGCAGCCCCTCGACAGGGAGTGGAAACACCATATATTTT
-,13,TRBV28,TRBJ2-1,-,CASKGPLVNEQFF,TGTGCCAGCAAGGGCCCCCTTGTCAATGAGCAGTTCTTC
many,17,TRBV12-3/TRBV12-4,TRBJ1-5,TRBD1,CASSLNQGAGMGQPQHF,TGTGCCAGCAGTTTGAATCAGGGGGCTGGGATGGGTCAGCCCCAGCATTTT
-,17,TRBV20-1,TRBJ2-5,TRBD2,CNARDWASGGRVETPYF,TGCAATGCTAGAGATTGGGCTAGCGGGGGGAGGGTAGAGACCCCGTACTTC
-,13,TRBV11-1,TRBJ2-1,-,CASLEDSYNEQFF,TGTGCCAGCTTAGAGGACTCCTACAATGAGCAGTTCTTC
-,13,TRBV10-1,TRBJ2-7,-,CASSDLPDYEQYF,TGCGCCAGCAGTGACCTACCGGACTACGAGCAATACTTC
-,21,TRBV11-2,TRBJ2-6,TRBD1,CDSSMGGDRGISLSGANIPTF,TGTGACAGTAGCATGGGGGGAGACAGGGGCATTTCCCTCTCTGGGGCCAACATCCCGACTTTC
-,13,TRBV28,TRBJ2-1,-,CASNSSLGRPWFF,TGTGCCAGCAATTCCTCCCTGGGACGCCCCTGGTTCTTC
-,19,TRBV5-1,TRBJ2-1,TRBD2,CASSLVYWEGRYLYNEQFF,TGCGCCAGCAGCTTGGTTTATTGGGAGGGGCGTTATCTCTACAATGAGCAGTTCTTC
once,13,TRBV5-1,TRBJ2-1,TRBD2,CASSSSGSNEHFF,TGCGCCAGCAGCTCGAGCGGGAGTAATGAGCATTTCTTC
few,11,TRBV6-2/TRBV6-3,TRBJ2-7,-,CAGPAGYEQYF,TGTGCCGGGCCGGCGGGCTACGAACAGTACTTC
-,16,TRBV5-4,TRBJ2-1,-,CASSLVTGKSYNEQFF,TGTGCCAGCAGCTTGGTTACGGGGAAGTCTTACAATGAGCAGTTCTTC
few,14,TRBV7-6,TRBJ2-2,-,CASSSVGGSGELFF,TGTGCCAGCAGCTCCGTTGGCGGTTCCGGGGAGCTGTTTTTT
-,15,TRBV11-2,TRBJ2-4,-,CASTTPAVAKNIECF,TGTGCCAGCACCACTCCGGCGGTAGCCAAAAACATTGAGTGCTTC
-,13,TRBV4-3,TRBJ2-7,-,CASSREQHHEQYF,TGTGCCAGCAGCCGAGAACAGCACCACGAGCAGTACTTC
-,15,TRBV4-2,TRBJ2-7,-,CASSQGAADKVEQYF,TGTGCCAGCAGCCAAGGAGCAGCGGACAAGGTCGAGCAGTACTTC
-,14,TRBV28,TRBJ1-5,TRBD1,CASSVTGATQPQHF,TGTGCCAGCAGTGTGACAGGGGCCACTCAGCCCCAGCATTTT
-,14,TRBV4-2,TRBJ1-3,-,CACGQVGPGNTIYF,TGTGCCTGCGGCCAAGTGGGCCCTGGAAACACCATATATTTT
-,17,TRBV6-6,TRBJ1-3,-,CASSYVGDFRSGNTTYF,TGTGCCAGCAGTTACGTGGGAGACTTTCGCTCTGGAAACACTACATATTTT
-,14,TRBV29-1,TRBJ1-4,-,CSVERAGGEEKLVF,TGCAGCGTTGAACGGGCAGGCGGGGAGGAAAAACTGGTTTTT
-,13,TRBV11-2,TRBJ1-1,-,CDSSLGLNTEAFF,TGTGACAGTAGCTTAGGTCTGAACACTGAAGCTTTCTTT
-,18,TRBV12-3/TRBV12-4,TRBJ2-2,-,CASSFPTGGSANTGELFF,TGTGCCAGCAGCTTCCCCACCGGGGGCTCAGCGAACACCGGGGAGCTGTTCTTT